A selection of T cell receptor beta chains follows, all from one sample in a study of T cells in Graves' hyperthyroidism and ophthalmopathy. TCRdb processed the multiplex PCR reads anew with MiXCR; each CDR3 protein has one entry. Of about 180,000 distinct CDR3 sequences in the sample, approximately 9% were seen once. The sample taken for sequencing was blood. All receptors come from a woman in her late teens or twenties with Graves' hyperthyroidism that later progressed to Graves' ophthalmopathy. The CDR3 runs from the conserved cysteine through the conserved F or W. The order of the fields is D gene, J gene, clone size, V gene, CDR3 DNA, CDR3 protein. A D gene is named only where the DNA matches it firmly. Only some rows state a clone size, as once, few, many or a class for expanded clones.

TRBD1 | TRBJ2-3 | many | TRBV6-1 | TGTGCCAGCAGTGGCGGCCGGGACAGGAAGGAGCACACAGATACGCAGTATTTT | CASSGGRDRKEHTDTQYF
TRBD2 | TRBJ2-1 | many | TRBV10-3 | TGTGCCGTACCTATGACTAGCGGGGGAATCGGAGCGTCCTACAATGAGCAGTTCTTC | CAVPMTSGGIGASYNEQFF
- | TRBJ2-7 | many | TRBV20-1 | TGCAGTGCTAGCTTTGCGGTACGCTACGAGCAGTACTTC | CSASFAVRYEQYF
TRBD1 | TRBJ1-6 | - | TRBV5-6 | TGTGCCAGCAGCATGACCGGGACAGGAAATAATTCACCCCTCCACTTT | CASSMTGTGNNSPLHF
- | TRBJ1-1 | few | TRBV4-1 | TGCGCCAGCAGCCGGGGCTACCTGGCTTTCTTT | CASSRGYLAFF
TRBD2 | TRBJ2-2 | many | TRBV27 | TGTGCCAGCAGTCTAGCGGGAGGGCCTTCCGGGGAGCTGTTTTTT | CASSLAGGPSGELFF
- | TRBJ2-1 | few | TRBV7-3 | TGTGCCAGCAGCTCTAGACCCTGGACGCCAGGCCTCAATGAGCAGTTCTTC | CASSSRPWTPGLNEQFF
TRBD2 | TRBJ2-7 | many | TRBV10-3 | TGTGCCATCAGTGGGGAGGGGCAACCCTACGAGCAGTACTTC | CAISGEGQPYEQYF
TRBD2 | TRBJ2-1 | few | TRBV7-9 | TGTGCCAGCAGCTTGACGACTAGCGGGAGGGAATCCCCCTACAATGAGCAGTTCTTC | CASSLTTSGRESPYNEQFF
- | TRBJ2-5 | many | TRBV20-1 | TGCAGTGCTAGAGAACCACGAAGTTTCTTAACTAGAAGCCAAGAGACCCAGTACTTC | CSAREPRSFLTRSQETQYF
TRBD2 | TRBJ2-1 | - | TRBV19 | TGTGCCAGTAGTATAGATGTAGCGGGAACCCTTTTGAATGAGCAGTTCTTC | CASSIDVAGTLLNEQFF